This TCR beta chain was recorded in a study of cytomegalovirus exposure and HLA in healthy donors. As for the study in general: Previous work identified 95 million to 140 million unique TCR beta sequences from around 200 million T cells.

General study points: Presence/absence analyses treated sequencing depth as roughly uniform across donors.

A remark on this clone: The target antigen is unknown.

This PCR relied on a set of 60 Vbeta primers and 13 Jbeta primers. Method: immunoSEQ multiplex PCR; TCRdb's copy keeps in-frame clones and lacks some. The table shows around 150,000 clones, with over 75% occurring only once. Germline loops: CDR1 MNHEY, CDR2 SMNVEV (reference sequence). CDR3 size: 12 residues. After removal of 6 bases from V and 7 bases from J, the junction contained 1 base not matched to a gene. Sequencing was done on a sample of PBMCs. The rearrangement uses TRBV27 and TRBJ1-5; TRBD1 agrees at 9 bases. The TCR sequence derives from a woman between 18 and 29 years old in good health and CMV-seronegative. CDR3 DNA sequence: TGTGCCAGCAGGGACAGGGGCCAGCCCCAGCATTTT. This encodes CASRDRGQPQHF.